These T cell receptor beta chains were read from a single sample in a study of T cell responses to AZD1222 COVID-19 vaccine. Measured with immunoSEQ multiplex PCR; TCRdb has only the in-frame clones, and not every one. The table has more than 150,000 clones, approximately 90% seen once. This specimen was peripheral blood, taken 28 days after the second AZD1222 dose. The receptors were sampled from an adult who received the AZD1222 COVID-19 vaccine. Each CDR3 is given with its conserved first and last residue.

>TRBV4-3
CASSQDLAGAGSQYF
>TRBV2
CASSRDRVSTGELFF
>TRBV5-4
CASSQPGEDEQYF
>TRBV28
CASSRDFNQPQHF
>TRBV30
CAWRASSGNTIYF
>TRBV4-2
CASSQEVSSGRRGGGQYF
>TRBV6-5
CASSTGASYGYTF
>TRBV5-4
CAFYTGLENIQYF
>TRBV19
CASNVDSNQPQHF
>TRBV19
CASSIVGQGRREQYF
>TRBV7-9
CASSPIVGQGGLYGYTF
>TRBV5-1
CASSAEGNGNTIYF
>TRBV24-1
CATSGPGAQPQHF
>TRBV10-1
CASSESLQGGIDTQYF
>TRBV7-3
CASSLKGPPTTLNF
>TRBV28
CASTRKRAGYEQYF
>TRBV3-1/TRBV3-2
CASKYRVEAGELFF
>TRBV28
CASTGSYEQYF
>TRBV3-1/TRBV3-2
CASSTLDEQFF
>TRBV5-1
CASSLFSAGGNEQFF
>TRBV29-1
CSVELVTGAMFFSNQPQHF
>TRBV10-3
CAISLSGTSFNEQFF
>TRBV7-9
CASSLGTSGRISNEQFF
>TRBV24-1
CATSGSSGPQHF
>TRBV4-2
CASSPLAGNSPLHF
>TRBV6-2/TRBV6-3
CASSWSHGYTF
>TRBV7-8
CASSFSSRGTDTQYF
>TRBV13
CASSYDRTGGYTF
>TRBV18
CASSYFSYNEQFF
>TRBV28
CASRTGGETQYF
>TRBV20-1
CSASKFRGNTEAFF
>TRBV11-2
CASSLQWTSGRAYEQFF
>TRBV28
CASSYGGLGSPLHF
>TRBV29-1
CSVLPPLLIPANEQFF
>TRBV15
CATSRGRQYEQYF
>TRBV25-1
CASSENEGTEAFF
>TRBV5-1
CASSNLASGRSSTDTQYF
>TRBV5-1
CASSLGMGRTSGNTIYF
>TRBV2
CASSGSVNTGELFF
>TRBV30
CAWSRGQGSTNEKLFF
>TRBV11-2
CASSSQGRQAQYF
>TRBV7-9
CASSLVRYEQYF
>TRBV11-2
CASSAGISYGYTF